These 10 T cell receptor beta chains were all obtained from the same sample, sequenced in a study of somatic mutations in cytotoxic T cells in rheumatoid arthritis. Profiling relied on immunoSEQ multiplex PCR, and the TCRdb table lists in-frame clones only, not all of them. The sample yields about 30,000 clones, around four fifths seen once. The specimen was CD8+ T cells sorted from blood. The receptors stem from an adult with rheumatoid arthritis.

J is TRBJ2-1 and V is TRBV6-5; possibly TRBD2 for D (6 bases). V lost 0 bases, J lost 7 bases, and 7 bases lay in between. Germline CDR1 MNHEY, CDR2 SVGAGI. This CDR3 region has 13 residues. This chain's CDR3 is CASSYSLANEQFF. The CDR3, as DNA: TGTGCCAGCAGTTACTCCCTAGCGAATGAGCAGTTCTTC.

This chain joins TRBV7-8 and TRBJ2-7; 7 nucleotides line up with TRBD2. Germline CDR1 reads SGHVS; CDR2 reads FQNEAQ. After removal of 2 bases from V and 5 bases from J, the junction contained 6 bases not matched to a gene. This CDR3 is 14 amino acids long. The CDR3 DNA is TGTGCCAGCAGCTTACCGCGGGAGACCCACGAGCAGTACTTC. Protein sequence: CASSLPRETHEQYF.

The V call is TRBV6-5, the J call TRBJ1-2, with 10 bases identical to TRBD1. This CDR3 has 13 amino acids. V was clipped by 8 bases and J by 8 bases; unmatched bases: 8. CDR1 is MNHEY, CDR2 SVGAGI, per germline. The CDR3 DNA reads TGTGCCAGCGCCGGGACAGGGGAACGAGGCTACACCTTC. Translating it yields CASAGTGERGYTF.

The chain joins TRBV11-2 to TRBJ1-1, with 10 bases lining up with TRBD1. The junction had 7 bases not matched to a gene; V was cut back by 4 bases and J by 11 bases. Per germline, CDR1 SGHAT and CDR2 FQNNGV. This CDR3 comprises 13 residues. The CDR3 region is CASSSPGQGVAFF. DNA for the CDR3: TGTGCCAGCAGCTCCCCTGGACAGGGGGTGGCTTTCTTT.

This clone was recorded only once. This chain joins TRBV6-1 and TRBJ1-3; D uncertain. Germline loops: CDR1 MNHNS, CDR2 SASEGT. The CDR3 runs 13 residues. Trimming took 10 bases from V and 2 from J, leaving 12 bases between them. The CDR3 reads CATSPWAGNTIYF. The CDR3 DNA follows: TGTGCCACCTCCCCATGGGCTGGAAACACCATATATTTT.

The CDR3 protein is CASSPRKRLHEQYF. CDR3 nucleotide sequence: TGTGCCAGCAGTCCGAGGAAAAGACTCCACGAGCAGTACTTC. The V gene is TRBV27, the J gene TRBJ2-7; D gene uncertain. V dropped 5 bases and J dropped 5 bases, with 16 bases sitting between them. Germline CDR1 and CDR2: MNHEY and SMNVEV (reference sequence). The CDR3 runs to 14 residues.

J is TRBJ2-7 and V is TRBV4-3, with TRBD1 matching over 10 bases. This CDR3 region has 16 residues. The V and J ends lost 0 bases and 4 bases, in that order; junction bases with no gene match: 6. Germline V lookup: CDR1 LGHNA, CDR2 YSLEER. The CDR3 loop is CASSQETDRGWYEQYF. As DNA, the CDR3 is TGCGCCAGCAGCCAAGAGACGGACAGGGGGTGGTACGAGCAGTACTTC.

This clone was counted between two and nine times. The rearrangement uses TRBV27 and TRBJ2-2, with D unresolved. V lost 2 bases and J lost 6, with 4 bases in between. The CDR3 is made up of 12 amino acids. CDR1 and CDR2 (germline): MNHEY, SMNVEV (reference sequence). The CDR3 sequence: CASSLRAGELFF. The CDR3 DNA reads as TGTGCCAGCAGTTTAAGGGCCGGGGAGCTGTTTTTT.

The sample holds one count of this clone. This chain joins TRBV4-2 and TRBJ1-5, with a tentative D call TRBD1 (5 bases). V was shortened by 4 bases and J by 3 bases, with 13 bases between the two germline ends. The CDR3 consists of 15 residues. The germline V gene has CDR1 LGHNA and CDR2 YNFKEQ. The CDR3 nucleotides are TGTGCCAGCAGCCCCCTGGGACGGGACAATCAGCCCCAGCATTTT. Its translation: CASSPLGRDNQPQHF.

The chain joins TRBV29-1 to TRBJ1-3; the D is unclear. The V end lost 4 bases, the J end lost 6 bases, and 7 bases lay between the germline ends. The CDR3 is 11 amino acids. Germline loops: CDR1 SQVTM, CDR2 ANQGSEA. CDR3 in amino acids: CSVGRENTIYF. The CDR3 DNA is TGCAGCGTTGGAAGGGAAAACACCATATATTTT.